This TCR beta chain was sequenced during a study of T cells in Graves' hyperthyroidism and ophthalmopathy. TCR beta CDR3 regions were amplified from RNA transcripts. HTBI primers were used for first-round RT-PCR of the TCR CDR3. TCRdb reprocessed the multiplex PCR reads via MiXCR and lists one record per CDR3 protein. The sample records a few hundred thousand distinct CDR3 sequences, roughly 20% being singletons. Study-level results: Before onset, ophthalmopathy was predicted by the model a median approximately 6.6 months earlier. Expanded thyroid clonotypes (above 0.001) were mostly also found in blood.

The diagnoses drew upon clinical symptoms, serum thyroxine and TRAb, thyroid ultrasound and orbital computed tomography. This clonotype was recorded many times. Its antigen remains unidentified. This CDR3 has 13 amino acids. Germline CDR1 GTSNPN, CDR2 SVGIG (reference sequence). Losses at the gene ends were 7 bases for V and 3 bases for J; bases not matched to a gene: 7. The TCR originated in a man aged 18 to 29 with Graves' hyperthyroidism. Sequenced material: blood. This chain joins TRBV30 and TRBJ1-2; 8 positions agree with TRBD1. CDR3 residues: CALQPGQDYGYTF. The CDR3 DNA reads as TGTGCCTTACAACCGGGACAGGACTATGGCTACACCTTC.